This T cell receptor (beta chain) was identified during a study of control samples from healthy donors and cancer patients. The method was immunoSEQ multiplex PCR; TCRdb's version includes in-frame clones alone and lacks a portion of them. The table includes roughly 130,000 clones, 90% to 95% detected once. Input material: PBMCs. This receptor was taken from a man aged 60 to 75 with colorectal cancer.

CDR3 region: CAWSLQGALTEAFF. The CDR3 DNA sequence: TGTGCCTGGAGTCTACAGGGGGCCCTCACTGAAGCTTTCTTT. The rearrangement uses TRBV30 and TRBJ1-1; 9 positions agree with TRBD1. V lost 2 bases to trimming and J lost 4 bases; unmatched junction nucleotides: 5. Germline loops: CDR1 GTSNPN, CDR2 SVGIG (reference sequence). The CDR3 extends over 14 amino acids.